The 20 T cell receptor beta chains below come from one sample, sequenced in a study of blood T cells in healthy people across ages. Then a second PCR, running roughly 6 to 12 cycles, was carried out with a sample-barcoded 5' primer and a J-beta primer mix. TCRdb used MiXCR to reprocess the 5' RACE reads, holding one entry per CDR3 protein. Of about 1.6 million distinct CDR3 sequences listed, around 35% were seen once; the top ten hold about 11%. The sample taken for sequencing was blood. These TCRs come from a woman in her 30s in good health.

CDR3 residues: CASSAWSTDTQYF. The CDR3 region has the DNA TGTGCCAGCAGTGCGTGGAGTACAGATACGCAGTATTTT. V is TRBV6-4 and J is TRBJ2-3; D is undetermined. The CDR3 loop spans 13 amino acids. Trimming shortened V by 4 bases and J by 3 bases, and 8 bases separated the two germline ends. Germline CDR1 and CDR2: MRHNA and SNTAGT.

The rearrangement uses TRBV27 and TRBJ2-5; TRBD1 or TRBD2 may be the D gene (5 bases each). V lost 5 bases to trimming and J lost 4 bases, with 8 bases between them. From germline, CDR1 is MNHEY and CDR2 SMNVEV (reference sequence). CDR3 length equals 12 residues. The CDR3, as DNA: TGTGCCAGCAGTGGGGCGGGAGAGACCCAGTACTTC. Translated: CASSGAGETQYF.

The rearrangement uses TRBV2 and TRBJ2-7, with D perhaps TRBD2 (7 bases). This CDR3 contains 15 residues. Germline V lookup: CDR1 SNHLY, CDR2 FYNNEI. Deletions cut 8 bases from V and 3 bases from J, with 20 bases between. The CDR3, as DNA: TGTGCCAGCGGAGGGGGGCTAGCGGAGAACTACGAGCAGTACTTC. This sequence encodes CASGGGLAENYEQYF.

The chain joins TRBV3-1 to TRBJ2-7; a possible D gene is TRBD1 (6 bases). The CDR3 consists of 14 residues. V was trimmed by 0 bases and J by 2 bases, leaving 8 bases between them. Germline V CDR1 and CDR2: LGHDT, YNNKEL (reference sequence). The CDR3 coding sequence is TGTGCCAGCAGCCAAGATGCAGGGGCCTACGAGCAGTACTTC. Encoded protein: CASSQDAGAYEQYF.

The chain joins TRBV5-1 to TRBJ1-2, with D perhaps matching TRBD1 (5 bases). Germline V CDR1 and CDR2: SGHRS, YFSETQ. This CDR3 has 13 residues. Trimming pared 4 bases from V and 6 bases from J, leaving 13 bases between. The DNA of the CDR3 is TGCGCCAGCAGCCCGGGGCCATGGGATGGCTACACCTTC. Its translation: CASSPGPWDGYTF.

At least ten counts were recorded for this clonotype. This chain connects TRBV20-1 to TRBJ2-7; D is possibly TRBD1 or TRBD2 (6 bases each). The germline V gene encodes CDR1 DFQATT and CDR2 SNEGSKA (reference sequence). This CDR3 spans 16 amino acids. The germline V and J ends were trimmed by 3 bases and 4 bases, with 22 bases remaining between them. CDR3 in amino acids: CSASDSGSGARYEQYF. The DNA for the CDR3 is TGCAGTGCTAGTGACTCGGGGTCGGGGGCGAGGTACGAGCAGTACTTC.

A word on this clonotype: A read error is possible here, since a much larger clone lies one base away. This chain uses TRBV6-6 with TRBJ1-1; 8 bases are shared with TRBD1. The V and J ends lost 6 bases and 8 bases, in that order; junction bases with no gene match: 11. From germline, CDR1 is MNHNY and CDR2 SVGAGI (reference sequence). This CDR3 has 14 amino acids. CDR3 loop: CASSLGTRQGEAFF. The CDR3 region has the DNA TGTGCCAGCAGCCTCGGAACACGACAGGGGGAAGCTTTCTTT.

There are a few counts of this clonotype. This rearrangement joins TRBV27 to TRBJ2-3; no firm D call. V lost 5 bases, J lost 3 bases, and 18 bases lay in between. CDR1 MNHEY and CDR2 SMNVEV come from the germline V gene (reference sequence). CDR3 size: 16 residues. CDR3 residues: CASSHLQWGGTDTQYF. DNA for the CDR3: TGTGCCAGCAGTCACCTCCAGTGGGGTGGTACAGATACGCAGTATTTT.

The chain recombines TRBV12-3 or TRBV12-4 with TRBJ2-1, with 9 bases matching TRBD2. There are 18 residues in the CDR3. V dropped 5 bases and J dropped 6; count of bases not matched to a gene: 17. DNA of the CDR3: TGTGCCAGCAGTACACTTAGCGGGAGAAAGGCCGGTGGCAATGAGCAGTTCTTC. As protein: CASSTLSGRKAGGNEQFF.

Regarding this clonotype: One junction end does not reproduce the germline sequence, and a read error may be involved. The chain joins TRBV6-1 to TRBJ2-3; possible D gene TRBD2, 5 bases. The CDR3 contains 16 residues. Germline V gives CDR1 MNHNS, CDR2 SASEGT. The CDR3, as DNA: TGTGCCAGTAGTGAAGCGGCGATGGGGTGGCCAGATACGCAGTATTTT. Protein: CASSEAAMGWPDTQYF.

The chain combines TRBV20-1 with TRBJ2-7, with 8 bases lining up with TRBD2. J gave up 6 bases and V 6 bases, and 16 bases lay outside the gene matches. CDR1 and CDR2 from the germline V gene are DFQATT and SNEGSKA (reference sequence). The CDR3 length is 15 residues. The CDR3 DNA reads TGCAGTGCCACCCGGCCGCTAGCGGGTGGAATCGAGCAGTACTTC. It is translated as CSATRPLAGGIEQYF.

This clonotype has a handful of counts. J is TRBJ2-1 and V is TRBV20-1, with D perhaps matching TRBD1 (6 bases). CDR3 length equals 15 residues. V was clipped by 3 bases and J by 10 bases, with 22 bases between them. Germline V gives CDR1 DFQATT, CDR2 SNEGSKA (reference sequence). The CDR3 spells CSASRGHLSSREQFF. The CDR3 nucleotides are TGCAGTGCTAGTCGGGGACATCTCTCATCTCGGGAGCAGTTCTTC.

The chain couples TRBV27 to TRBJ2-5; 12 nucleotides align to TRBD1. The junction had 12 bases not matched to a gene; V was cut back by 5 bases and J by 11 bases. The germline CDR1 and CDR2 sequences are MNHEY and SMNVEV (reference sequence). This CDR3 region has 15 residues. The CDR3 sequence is CASSRSVGQGAKQYF. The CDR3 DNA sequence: TGTGCCAGCAGTCGCTCGGTGGGACAGGGGGCTAAGCAGTACTTC.

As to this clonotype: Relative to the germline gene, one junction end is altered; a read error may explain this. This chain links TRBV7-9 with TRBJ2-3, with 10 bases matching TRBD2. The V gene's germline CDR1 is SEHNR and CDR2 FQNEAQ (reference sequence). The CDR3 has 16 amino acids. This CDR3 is CANSSRAGGSTDTQYF. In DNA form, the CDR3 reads TGTGCCAACAGCTCTAGAGCGGGGGGGAGCACAGATACGCAGTATTTT.

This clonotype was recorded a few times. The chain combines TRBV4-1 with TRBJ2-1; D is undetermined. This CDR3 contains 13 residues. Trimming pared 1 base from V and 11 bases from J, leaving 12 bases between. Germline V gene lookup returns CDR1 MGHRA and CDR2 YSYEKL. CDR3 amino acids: CASSQAPRDKQFF. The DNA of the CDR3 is TGCGCCAGCAGCCAAGCGCCTAGAGACAAGCAGTTCTTC.

CDR3 loop: CASSPWDRGSGYTF. CDR3 DNA: TGTGCCAGCAGCCCCTGGGACCGGGGGTCTGGCTACACCTTC. The chain recombines TRBV7-9 with TRBJ1-2; maybe TRBD1 (5 bases). The V end lost 5 bases, the J end lost 7 bases, and 17 bases lay between the germline ends. The CDR3 is 14 residues long. Looked up from germline, CDR1 is SEHNR and CDR2 is FQNEAQ (reference sequence).

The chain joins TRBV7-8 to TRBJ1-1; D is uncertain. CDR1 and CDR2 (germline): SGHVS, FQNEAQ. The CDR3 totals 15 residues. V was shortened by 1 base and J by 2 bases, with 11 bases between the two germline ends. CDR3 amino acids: CASSLGRAVNTEAFF. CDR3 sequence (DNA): TGTGCCAGCAGCTTAGGTAGAGCGGTTAACACTGAAGCTTTCTTT.

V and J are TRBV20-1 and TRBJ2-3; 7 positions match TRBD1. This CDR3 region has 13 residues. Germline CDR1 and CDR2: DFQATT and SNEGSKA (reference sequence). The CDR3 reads CSADDRATDTQYF. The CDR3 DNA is TGCAGCGCTGATGACAGGGCGACAGATACGCAGTATTTT.

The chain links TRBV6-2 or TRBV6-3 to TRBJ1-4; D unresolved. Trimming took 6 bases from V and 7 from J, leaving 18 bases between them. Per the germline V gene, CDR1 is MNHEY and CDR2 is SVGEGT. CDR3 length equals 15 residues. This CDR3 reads CASSPPEVAGEKLFF. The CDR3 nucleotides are TGTGCCAGCAGCCCTCCGGAGGTGGCAGGTGAAAAACTGTTTTTT.

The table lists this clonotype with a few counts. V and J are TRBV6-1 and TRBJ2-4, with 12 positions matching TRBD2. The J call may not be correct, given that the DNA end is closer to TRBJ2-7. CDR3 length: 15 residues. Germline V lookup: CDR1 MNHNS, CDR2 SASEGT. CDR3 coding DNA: TGTGCCAGCAGTGCTAGCGGGGGGGCGGGTTACGAGCAGTACTTC. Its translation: CASSASGGAGYEQYF.